This T cell receptor beta chain was observed in a study of blood T cells in healthy people across ages. Study-wide findings and caveats: It was the long-lived donors that had more naive CD4+ cells and higher diversity than aged donors.

The CDR3 loop spans 15 amino acids. CDR1 SGHNT and CDR2 YENEEA come from the germline V gene. Trimming took 7 bases from V and 4 from J; bases not matched to a gene: 3. As to this clonotype: Its specificity is not known. A much larger clone is a single base away; this may be a read error.

The use of a sample-barcoded 5' primer and a J-beta primer mix characterized a second PCR of roughly 6 to 12 cycles. TCRdb processed the 5' RACE reads anew with MiXCR; each CDR3 protein has one entry. Counted here are fewer than 1,000,000 distinct CDR3 sequences, approximately 48% occurring once; the ten biggest clones make up around 21%. PBMCs numbering at least 6.5 million were isolated per sample. The chain uses TRBV11-3 and TRBJ2-1; 14 bases map to TRBD2. The sequenced sample was blood. The TCR comes from a man in his 60s in good health. This CDR3 reads CASTRTSGGYNEQFF. The CDR3 DNA reads as TGTGCCAGCACCCGGACTAGCGGGGGGTACAATGAGCAGTTCTTC.